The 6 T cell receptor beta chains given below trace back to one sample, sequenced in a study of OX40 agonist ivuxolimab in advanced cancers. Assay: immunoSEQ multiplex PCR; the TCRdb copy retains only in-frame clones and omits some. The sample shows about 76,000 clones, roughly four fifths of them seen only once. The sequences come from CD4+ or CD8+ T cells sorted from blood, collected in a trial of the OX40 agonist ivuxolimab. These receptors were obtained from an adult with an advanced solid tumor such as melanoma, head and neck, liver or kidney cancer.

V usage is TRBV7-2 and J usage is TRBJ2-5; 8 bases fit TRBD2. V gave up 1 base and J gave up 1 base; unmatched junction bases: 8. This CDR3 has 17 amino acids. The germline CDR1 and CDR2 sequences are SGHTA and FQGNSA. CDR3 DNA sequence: TGTGCCAGCAGCTTAGTGGGGCGGCTAGCGGGCCAAGAGACCCAGTACTTC. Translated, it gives CASSLVGRLAGQETQYF.

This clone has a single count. The DNA of the CDR3 is TGCGCCAGCAGCCAGCCCGGGACGGTGGGGGGCTACACCTTC. As protein: CASSQPGTVGGYTF. The chain has TRBV4-1 and TRBJ1-2, with D perhaps TRBD1 (5 bases). This CDR3 region has 14 residues. From germline, CDR1 is MGHRA and CDR2 YSYEKL. V lost 3 bases and J lost 8, with 16 bases in between.

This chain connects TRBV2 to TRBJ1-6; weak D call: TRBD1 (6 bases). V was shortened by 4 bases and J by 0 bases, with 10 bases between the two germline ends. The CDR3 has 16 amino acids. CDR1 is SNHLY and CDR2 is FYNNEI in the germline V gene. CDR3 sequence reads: CASSGTASSYNSPLHF. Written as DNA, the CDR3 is TGTGCCAGCAGTGGGACAGCGAGCTCCTATAATTCACCCCTCCACTTT.

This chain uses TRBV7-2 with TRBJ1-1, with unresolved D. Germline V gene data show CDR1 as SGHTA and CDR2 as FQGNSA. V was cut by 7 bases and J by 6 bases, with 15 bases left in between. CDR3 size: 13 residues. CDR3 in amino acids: CASILMWGAEAFF. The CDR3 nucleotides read TGTGCCAGCATCCTCATGTGGGGTGCTGAAGCTTTCTTT. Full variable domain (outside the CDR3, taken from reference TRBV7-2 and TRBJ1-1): GAGVSQSPSNKVTEKGKDVELRCDPISGHTALYWYRQSLGQGLEFLIYFQGNSAPDKSGLPSDRFSAERTGGSVSTLTIQRTQQEDSAVYLCASILMWGAEAFFGQGTRLTVV.

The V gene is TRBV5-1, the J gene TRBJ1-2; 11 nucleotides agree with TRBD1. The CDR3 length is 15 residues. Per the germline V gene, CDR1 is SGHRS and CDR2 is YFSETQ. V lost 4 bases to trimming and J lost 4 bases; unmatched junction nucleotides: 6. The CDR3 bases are TGCGCCAGCAGCCTCCGGACAGGGGGCAGCTATGGCTACACCTTC. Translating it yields CASSLRTGGSYGYTF.

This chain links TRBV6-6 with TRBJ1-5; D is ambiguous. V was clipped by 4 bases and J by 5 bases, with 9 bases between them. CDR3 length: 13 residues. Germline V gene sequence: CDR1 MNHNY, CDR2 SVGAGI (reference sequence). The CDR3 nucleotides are TGTGCCAGCAGTTTTGCCCTAGATCAGCCCCAGCATTTT. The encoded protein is CASSFALDQPQHF.